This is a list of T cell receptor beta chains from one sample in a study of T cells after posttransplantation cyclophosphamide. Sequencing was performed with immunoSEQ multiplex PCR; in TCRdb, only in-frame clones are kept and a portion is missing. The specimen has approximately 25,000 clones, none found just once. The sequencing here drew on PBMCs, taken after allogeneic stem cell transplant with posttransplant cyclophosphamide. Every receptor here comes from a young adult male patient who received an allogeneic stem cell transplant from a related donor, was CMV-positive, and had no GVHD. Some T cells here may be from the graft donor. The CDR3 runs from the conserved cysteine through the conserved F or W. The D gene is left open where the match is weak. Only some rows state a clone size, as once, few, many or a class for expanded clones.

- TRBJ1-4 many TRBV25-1 CASSSVQFATNEKLFF TGTGCCAGCAGTTCAGTGCAGTTTGCAACTAATGAAAAACTGTTTTTT
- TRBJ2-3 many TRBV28 CASSFRRAVDTQYF TGTGCCAGCAGTTTTCGGCGGGCCGTAGATACGCAGTATTTT
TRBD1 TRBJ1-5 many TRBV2 CASTRTGDGQPQHF TGTGCCAGCACTCGGACAGGGGATGGCCAGCCCCAGCATTTT
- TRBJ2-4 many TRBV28 CASSGNRAGIQYF TGTGCCAGCAGCGGTAACCGCGCGGGAATTCAGTACTTC
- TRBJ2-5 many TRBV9 CASSPLGRAQETQYF TGTGCCAGCAGCCCCCTTGGGCGGGCCCAAGAGACCCAGTACTTC
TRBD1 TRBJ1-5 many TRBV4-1 CASSQLGTENQPQHF TGCGCCAGCAGCCAACTGGGGACAGAGAATCAGCCCCAGCATTTT
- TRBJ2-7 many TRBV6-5 CASRRWGDYEQYF TGTGCCAGCAGAAGATGGGGGGACTACGAGCAGTACTTC
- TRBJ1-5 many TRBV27 CASSSLGGGNQPQHF TGTGCCAGCAGTTCGTTGGGGGGAGGCAATCAGCCCCAGCATTTT
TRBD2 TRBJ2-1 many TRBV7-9 CASSWGLAGGPYNEQFF TGTGCCAGCAGCTGGGGACTAGCGGGAGGACCCTACAATGAGCAGTTCTTC
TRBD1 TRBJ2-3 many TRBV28 CASRTGGELGQYF TGTGCCAGCAGGACAGGGGGAGAGTTAGGGCAGTATTTT
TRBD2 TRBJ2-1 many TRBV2 CASSRLAGLQFF TGTGCCAGCAGCAGACTAGCGGGGTTGCAGTTCTTC
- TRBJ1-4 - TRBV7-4 CASSLQRGTNEKLFF TGTGCCAGCAGCCTCCAAAGGGGTACTAATGAAAAACTGTTTTTT
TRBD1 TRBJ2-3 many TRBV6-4 CASSDSTCVKGTGRADTQYF TGTGCCAGCAGTGACTCGACTTGTGTGAAAGGGACAGGGCGGGCAGATACGCAGTATTTT
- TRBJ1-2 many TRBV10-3 CAISESFVVAEVDYGYTF TGTGCCATCAGTGAGTCGTTTGTTGTAGCGGAAGTGGACTATGGCTACACCTTC
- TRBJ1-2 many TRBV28 CASSLEGTSNYGYTF TGTGCCAGCAGTTTAGAGGGCACCTCTAACTATGGCTACACCTTC
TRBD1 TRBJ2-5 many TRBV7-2 CASSIAGTGRETQYF TGTGCCAGCAGCATTGCGGGGACAGGGAGAGAGACCCAGTACTTC
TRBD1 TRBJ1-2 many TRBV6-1 CASSEGTGANYGYTF TGTGCCAGCAGTGAGGGGACAGGAGCTAACTATGGCTACACCTTC
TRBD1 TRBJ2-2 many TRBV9 CASSALSTGVTGELFF TGTGCCAGCAGCGCCCTCTCGACAGGGGTCACCGGGGAGCTGTTTTTT
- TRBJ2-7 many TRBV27 CASSLSRSRALGEQYF TGTGCCAGCAGTTTATCGAGGAGCAGGGCCCTAGGAGAGCAGTACTTC
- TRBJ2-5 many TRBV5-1 CASSLVREETQYF TGCGCCAGCAGCTTGGTACGCGAAGAGACCCAGTACTTC
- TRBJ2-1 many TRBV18 CASSPVFQGWEQFF TGTGCCAGCTCACCGGTATTCCAGGGCTGGGAGCAGTTCTTC
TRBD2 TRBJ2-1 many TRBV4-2 CASSQLAGEWSYNEQFF TGTGCCAGCAGCCAACTAGCGGGAGAATGGTCCTACAATGAGCAGTTCTTC
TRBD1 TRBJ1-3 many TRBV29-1 CSVGQASGNTIYF TGCAGCGTCGGACAGGCGTCTGGAAACACCATATATTTT
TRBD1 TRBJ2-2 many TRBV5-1 CASSSLTGLTGELFF TGCGCCAGCAGCTCTCTGACAGGGCTCACCGGGGAGCTGTTTTTT
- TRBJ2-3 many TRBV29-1 CSVERGDITDTQYF TGCAGCGTTGAGCGAGGGGACATCACAGATACGCAGTATTTT